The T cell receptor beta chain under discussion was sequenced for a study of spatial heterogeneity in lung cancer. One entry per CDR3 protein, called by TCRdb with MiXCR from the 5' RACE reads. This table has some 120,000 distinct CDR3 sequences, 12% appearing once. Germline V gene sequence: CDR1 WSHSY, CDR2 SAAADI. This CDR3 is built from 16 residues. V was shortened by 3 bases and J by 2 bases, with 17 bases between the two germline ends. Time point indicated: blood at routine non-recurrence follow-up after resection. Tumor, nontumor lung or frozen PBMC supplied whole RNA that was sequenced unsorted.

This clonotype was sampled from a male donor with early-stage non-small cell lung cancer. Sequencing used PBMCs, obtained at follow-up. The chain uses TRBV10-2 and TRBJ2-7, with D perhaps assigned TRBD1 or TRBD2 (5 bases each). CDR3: CASSEPRGRVTYEQYF. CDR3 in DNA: TGCGCCAGCAGTGAACCGAGGGGAAGGGTAACCTACGAGCAGTACTTC.